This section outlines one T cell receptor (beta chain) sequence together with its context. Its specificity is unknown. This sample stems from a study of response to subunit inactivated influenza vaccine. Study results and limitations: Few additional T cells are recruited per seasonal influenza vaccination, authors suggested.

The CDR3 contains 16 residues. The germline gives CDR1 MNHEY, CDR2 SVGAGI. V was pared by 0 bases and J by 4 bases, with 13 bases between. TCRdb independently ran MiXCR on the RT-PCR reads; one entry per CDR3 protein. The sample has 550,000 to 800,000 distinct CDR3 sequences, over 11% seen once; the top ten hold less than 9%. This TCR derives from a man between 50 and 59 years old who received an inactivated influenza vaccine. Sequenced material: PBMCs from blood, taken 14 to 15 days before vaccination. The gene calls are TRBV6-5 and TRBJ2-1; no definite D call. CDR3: CASSYSSTPKYNEQFF. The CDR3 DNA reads TGTGCCAGCAGTTACTCGTCCACACCAAAATACAATGAGCAGTTCTTC.